This T cell receptor (beta chain) was sequenced in a study of T cells after yellow fever vaccination (dated by TCRdb to 2018 to 2020). Looking at the study overall: Libraries from fractions with low cell numbers were prepared with the SMART-Seq v4 Ultra Low Input RNA kit. Blood was drawn at multiple timepoints before and after primary and secondary immunization, with bulk PBMC replicates and cell subsets isolated. Two healthy male donors, one aged 18 to 30 and one aged 30 to 40 years, were included in the cohort. To follow T-cell clones before and after primary and booster YFV17D yellow fever vaccination, bulk TCR alpha and beta repertoires were sequenced over time.

Overall results and qualifications from the work: Because abundant contaminating clonotypes from the bulk population could be contained in FACS-sorted repertoires, computational filtering was required. After the booster, most of the clones that had expanded following primary vaccination were detected again (roughly 96% of CD4 and roughly nine tenths of CD8), which suggests that memory was broadly maintained. Compared with the primary T-cell response, the secondary T-cell response was weaker but faster, peaking on day 5 rather than day 15. A small share of clonotypes was detected in both CD4 and CD8 compartments, with the overlap likely arising from convergent recombination. Because the study included only a couple of donors, the extent to which the findings can be generalized is limited.

The sample's treatment or condition, from its label and the paper: live attenuated yellow fever vaccine strain. PBMCs were isolated from peripheral blood using a standard Ficoll-Paque protocol. Dynabeads CD4 and CD8 positive selection kits were used to isolate the CD4 and CD8 T-cell fractions. TriZol was used to extract RNA from bulk PBMCs, CD4 and CD8 fractions, and dextramer-positive and dextramer-negative fractions. The listed sequencing device is Illumina NovaSeq 6000. TCR cDNA was synthesized by 5'RACE template switching, through which a universal primer site and unique molecular identifiers were introduced. cDNA synthesis was primed from both the TCR alpha and TCR beta constant segments. Library amplification used two PCR steps, and the second PCR step added sample barcodes and sequencing adapters. Sequencing of the libraries was done on either Illumina HiSeq 2500 (2x100 bp) or NovaSeq (2x150 bp). The paper's processing steps were these. Reads were demultiplexed and collapsed into UMI consensus sequences with MIGEC, and V(D)J alignment was performed with MiXCR. Vaccine-responding clonotypes were identified with edgeR using replicate PBMC samples, with FDR below 0.01 and a log2 fold change above 5 up to day 15 being required. Each bulk clonotype received a CD4 or CD8 identity based on whether the sequenced CD4 or CD8 repertoire contained that clonotype at higher abundance. TCRdb handled the public reads itself, with Q25 trimming in fastp and clone calling in MiXCR, and kept productive beta chains. Entries that share a CDR3 protein sequence are merged under the most common genes and DNA. The V and J calls reflect TCRdb's pipeline rather than the authors' work. Within this sample are roughly 170,000 distinct CDR3 sequences, with about a tenth of them counted one time only. The ten largest make up 35% to 40% of the sample.

Including cysteine and phenylalanine, the CDR3 has 13 amino acids. Here the CDR3 DNA is all that survives: 39 bases in frame from base 1. The trim is 4 bases for V and 8 bases for J, with a gap of 12 bases between the germline ends. The germline V gene sets CDR1 to MNHEY and CDR2 to SVGAGI. This clonotype was counted only a few times. There is no known antigen for this receptor. No base-level quality is on record; no much larger clone is a single base apart. The sample here was CD8+ T cells sorted from PBMCs, taken 45 days after the yellow fever booster vaccination. The rearrangement joined TRBV6-5 to TRBJ1-5; no D gene call is confident. The origin of this receptor is a young man who received the YFV17D yellow fever vaccine. The DNA sequence is given as TGTGCCAGCAGTTGGCGGGAGCGGGAGCCCCAGCATTTT. Its protein product is CASSWREREPQHF.